These T cell receptor beta chains were read from a single sample in a study of T cell responses to AZD1222 COVID-19 vaccine. The method was immunoSEQ multiplex PCR; TCRdb's version includes in-frame clones alone and lacks a portion of them. This table has under 150,000 clones, more than 85% appearing once. Specimen: peripheral blood, collected on day 0 of AZD1222 vaccination. These receptor sequences come from an adult in good health. The CDR3 runs from the conserved cysteine through the conserved F or W. D genes are given only for firm matches. Not all rows give a size; the values are once, few, many and, for expanded clones, a class.

J gene,D gene,clone size,V gene,CDR3 DNA,CDR3 protein
TRBJ1-3,NA,NA,TRBV5-8,TGTGCCAGCAGCTTAACTTCCTCTGGAAACACCATATATTTT,CASSLTSSGNTIYF
TRBJ1-1,NA,once,TRBV28,TGTGCCAGCAGTTTCTCGTACCGGGGGACTGAAGCTTTCTTT,CASSFSYRGTEAFF
TRBJ1-2,NA,few,TRBV29-1,TGCAGCGTTGAAACGCTTGGCTATGGCTACACCTTC,CSVETLGYGYTF
TRBJ2-7,TRBD1,NA,TRBV15,TGTGCCACCAGCAGGGACAGGTTCTACGAGCAGTACTTC,CATSRDRFYEQYF
TRBJ2-7,NA,NA,TRBV5-4,TGTGCCAGCAGCTTGGCCCCAGGAAGCTCCTACGAGCAGTACTTC,CASSLAPGSSYEQYF
TRBJ2-7,NA,few,TRBV7-9,TGTGCCAGCAGCTTACTGGGCCCAGGGTTGGCCTACGAGCAGTACTTC,CASSLLGPGLAYEQYF
TRBJ1-3,NA,NA,TRBV7-2,TGTGCCAGCAGCTTGAAAGCAACCTCTGGAAACACCATATATTTT,CASSLKATSGNTIYF
TRBJ2-5,NA,NA,TRBV29-1,TGCAGCGTTGAATGGGAACGGGAAGAGACCCAGTACTTC,CSVEWEREETQYF
TRBJ1-1,NA,NA,TRBV7-9,TGTGCCAGCAGCTTAGCGGCCGGGTTCGCCACTGAAGCTTTCTTT,CASSLAAGFATEAFF
TRBJ1-6,NA,NA,TRBV6-6,TGTGCCAGCAGCCCCCGAGGGGAGTCCCTCCACTTT,CASSPRGESLHF
TRBJ2-1,NA,few,TRBV9,TGTGCCAGCAGCGACTCCCTACTAGCAACCCGGTTCTTC,CASSDSLLATRFF
TRBJ2-1,NA,NA,TRBV7-2,TGTGCCAGCAGCTTAGTGGGGGAATACAATGAGCAGTTCTTC,CASSLVGEYNEQFF
TRBJ2-7,NA,NA,TRBV6-6,TGTGCCAGCACTCGATTCTTGAGCGGTCCTGACTACGAGCAGTACTTC,CASTRFLSGPDYEQYF